This TCR beta chain was profiled in a study of T cells in Graves' hyperthyroidism and ophthalmopathy. This CDR3 has 16 residues. Per the germline V gene, CDR1 is KGHDR and CDR2 is SFDVKD. The V and J ends lost 2 bases and 2 bases respectively, with 12 bases between them. Uncontrolled infection, other autoimmune disease, pregnancy and lactation each barred patients from inclusion. Study observations and caveats: A model of 13 V-J pairs discriminated ophthalmopathy from stable hyperthyroidism. In the blood, most expanded thyroid clonotypes above 0.001 appeared as well.

Using RNA transcripts as the source, TCR beta CDR3 regions were amplified. When the TCR CDR3 underwent first-round RT-PCR, the HTBI primer set was used. One entry per CDR3 protein, called by TCRdb with MiXCR from the multiplex PCR reads. The sample records approximately 700,000 distinct CDR3 sequences, about 16% being singletons. This clonotype was seen only a few times. Antigen unknown. This sequence originates from a man younger than 35 with Graves' hyperthyroidism. The sample comprised blood. The rearrangement joins TRBV24-1 to TRBJ2-1; TRBD2 might be the D (6 bases). This CDR3 reads CATSDSRRGPYNEQFF. The CDR3 DNA sequence: TGTGCCACCAGTGATTCCCGGAGGGGCCCCTACAATGAGCAGTTCTTC.